This entry lists 14 T cell receptor beta chains sequenced from one sample in a study of T cell repertoires in cytomegalovirus infection (dated by TCRdb to between 2018 and 2021). TCRdb names Illumina HiSeq 1500 as the instrument used. The public reads were reprocessed in TCRdb via fastp at Q25 and MiXCR, keeping in-frame beta chains. Rows with one shared CDR3 protein collapse into an entry with the most common genes and DNA. This sample comprises about 740,000 distinct CDR3 sequences, approximately 40% of them detected only once. Of the sample, under 3% falls within the top ten clones. Sequencing input: PBMCs. These receptors all come from a human donor in good health (CMV status not recorded). Some clones in this sample may be carry-over from other donors' samples.

This clonotype was found a few times. The chain couples TRBV28 to TRBJ1-2; perhaps TRBD1 as D (6 bases). This CDR3 region has 18 residues. The V and J ends lost 4 bases and 4 bases respectively, with 25 bases between them. Germline CDR1 and CDR2: MDHEN and SYDVKM. As DNA, the CDR3 is TGTGCCAGCAGTTCTTCCTACCAACGGGGGCGGCATACCTATGGCTACACCTTC. This codes for CASSSSYQRGRHTYGYTF.

This clonotype was picked up a small number of times. Relative to the germline gene, one junction end is altered; a read error may explain this. In DNA form, the CDR3 reads TGTGCTAGCAGCTTAGGACAGGGCACCAGCTCCTACAATGAGCAGTTCTTC. Translated: CASSLGQGTSSYNEQFF. The chain recombines TRBV7-7 with TRBJ2-1; TRBD1 aligns across 8 bases. CDR3 size: 17 residues. Germline V gene data show CDR1 as SSHAT and CDR2 as FNYEAQ (reference sequence).

The chain employs TRBV20-1 and TRBJ2-1; TRBD1 matches 9 bases. The germline gives CDR1 DFQATT, CDR2 SNEGSKA (reference sequence). The CDR3 has 14 residues. V was pared by 8 bases and J by 5 bases, with 10 bases of the junction left unmatched. The CDR3 sequence is CSPAPGTGNNEQFF. The CDR3 nucleotides read TGCAGTCCCGCTCCCGGGACAGGGAACAATGAGCAGTTCTTC.

This clonotype has at least ten counts. The V gene is TRBV7-8, the J gene TRBJ2-7; 8 bases line up with TRBD1. Trimming at V came to 5 bases and at J to 8 bases, leaving 11 bases not matched to a gene. This CDR3 is built from 14 residues. Germline-derived CDR1 and CDR2 are SGHVS and FQNEAQ. This CDR3 is CASSLFDRGLQQYF. The CDR3 coding sequence is TGTGCCAGCAGCCTATTCGACAGGGGTCTACAGCAGTACTTC. Complete variable domain (other parts from reference TRBV7-8 and TRBJ2-7): GAGVSQSPRYKVAKRGQDVALRCDPISGHVSLFWYQQALGQGPEFLTYFQNEAQLDKSGLPSDRFFAERPEGSVSTLKIQRTQQEDSAVYLCASSLFDRGLQQYFGPGTRLTVT.

The CDR3 region is CSAHPVKNTEAFF. The CDR3, as DNA: TGCAGTGCTCACCCAGTAAAGAACACTGAAGCTTTCTTT. The chain carries TRBV20-1 and TRBJ1-1; no reliable D call. The V gene lost 5 bases and the J gene lost 1 base, with 11 bases spanning the gap. CDR3 length: 13 residues. Germline CDR1 DFQATT, CDR2 SNEGSKA (reference sequence).

This clonotype has just a few counts. J is TRBJ2-4 and V is TRBV27, with a weak D call TRBD1 (5 bases). CDR1 is MNHEY, CDR2 SMNVEV, per germline (reference sequence). CDR3 length: 17 amino acids. The V end was cut by 6 bases, the J end by 0 bases, with 18 bases between. The chain's CDR3 is CASRTVGEVGAKNIQYF. CDR3 in DNA: TGTGCCAGCAGAACAGTAGGGGAAGTGGGAGCCAAAAACATTCAGTACTTC.

This clonotype was seen more than once but under ten times. The chain uses TRBV15 and TRBJ1-1; D is undetermined. Trimming removed 3 bases from V and 4 bases from J, with 15 bases in between. There are 15 residues in the CDR3. Germline V lookup: CDR1 LNHNV, CDR2 YYDKDF (reference sequence). The CDR3 coding sequence is TGTGCCACCAGCAGTTACTCCACAGTTGCCACTGAAGCTTTCTTT. This codes for CATSSYSTVATEAFF. Using reference TRBV15 and TRBJ1-1 for the parts outside the CDR3, the full variable domain is DAMVIQNPRYQVTQFGKPVTLSCSQTLNHNVMYWYQQKSSQAPKLLFHYYDKDFNNEADTPDNFQSRRPNTSFCFLDIRSPGLGDTAMYLCATSSYSTVATEAFFGQGTRLTVV.

This clonotype was seen only a few times. This rearrangement joins TRBV6-6 to TRBJ1-6; no clear D gene. V lost 2 bases and J lost 10, with 12 bases in between. The CDR3 contains 14 residues. The germline CDR1 and CDR2 sequences are MNHNY and SVGAGI (reference sequence). The CDR3 sequence is CASSYASIESPLHF. For the CDR3, the DNA is TGTGCCAGCAGTTACGCCAGTATTGAGTCACCCCTCCACTTT.

In this sample, this clonotype turned up a few times. V gene TRBV12-3 or TRBV12-4 combines with J gene TRBJ2-1, with 9 bases matching TRBD2. The CDR3 extends over 16 amino acids. V shed 6 bases and J 7 bases; nucleotides not matched to a gene: 13. The CDR3 here is CASSRPGAGGRNEQFF. The CDR3 DNA reads as TGTGCCAGCAGCCGACCCGGGGCGGGAGGGAGGAATGAGCAGTTCTTC.

This clonotype was counted a few times. V and J are TRBV6-5 and TRBJ2-7, with 12 bases identical to TRBD2. The germline gives CDR1 MNHEY, CDR2 SVGAGI. Germline trimming cut 5 bases from V and 4 bases from J; bases unmatched to any gene: 12. The CDR3 covers 17 residues. The CDR3 loop is CASSPLAPTSGGYEQYF. The DNA for the CDR3 is TGTGCCAGCAGTCCACTCGCACCTACTAGCGGGGGGTACGAGCAGTACTTC.

This clonotype was seen ten or more times. The chain employs TRBV7-6 and TRBJ2-7; TRBD1 might be the D (6 bases). Trimming removed 4 bases at V and 5 bases at J, with 18 bases between. This CDR3 comprises 15 residues. CDR1 is SGHVS and CDR2 is FNYEAQ in the germline V gene. CDR3 amino acids: CASSSSRDIYHEQYF. DNA of the CDR3: TGTGCCAGCAGCTCGAGCCGGGACATATATCACGAGCAGTACTTC.

The V gene is TRBV28, the J gene TRBJ2-6; tentatively, D is TRBD2 (5 bases). CDR3 length: 18 amino acids. Trimming shortened V by 6 bases and J by 4 bases, and 22 bases separated the two germline ends. Germline V lookup: CDR1 MDHEN, CDR2 SYDVKM. The CDR3 region is CASSLESGFTHGANVLTF. CDR3 in DNA: TGTGCCAGCAGCCTGGAGTCGGGGTTTACACACGGGGCCAACGTCCTGACTTTC.

This CDR3 reads CASRAGTVASYGYTF. Here the CDR3 DNA reads TGTGCCAGCAGAGCCGGGACGGTGGCATCCTATGGCTACACCTTC. The V call is TRBV27, the J call TRBJ1-2; possibly TRBD1 for D (5 bases). The V and J ends lost 6 bases and 4 bases respectively, with 18 bases between them. The CDR3 spans 15 residues. Per germline, CDR1 MNHEY and CDR2 SMNVEV (reference sequence).

V and J are TRBV12-3 or TRBV12-4 and TRBJ1-6; 9 bases fit TRBD1. The CDR3 totals 16 residues. Trimming cost V 7 bases and J 8 bases; bases outside gene matches: 12. The CDR3 sequence: CASTTTGGVRHSPLHF. In DNA form, the CDR3 reads TGTGCCAGCACCACCACAGGGGGCGTTAGGCATTCACCCCTCCACTTT.